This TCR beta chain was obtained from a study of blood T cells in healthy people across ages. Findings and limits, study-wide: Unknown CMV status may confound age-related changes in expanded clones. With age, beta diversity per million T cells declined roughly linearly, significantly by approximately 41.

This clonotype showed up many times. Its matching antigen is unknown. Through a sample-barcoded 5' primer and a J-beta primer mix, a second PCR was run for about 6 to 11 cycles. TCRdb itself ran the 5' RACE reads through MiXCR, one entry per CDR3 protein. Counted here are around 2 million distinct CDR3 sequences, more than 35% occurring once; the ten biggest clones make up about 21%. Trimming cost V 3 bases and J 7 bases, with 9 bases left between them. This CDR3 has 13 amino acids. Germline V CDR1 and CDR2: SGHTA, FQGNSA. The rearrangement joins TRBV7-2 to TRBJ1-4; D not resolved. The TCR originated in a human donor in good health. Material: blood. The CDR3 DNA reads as TGTGCCAGCAGCTTGGCAACTGGTGAAAAACTGTTTTTT. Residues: CASSLATGEKLFF.